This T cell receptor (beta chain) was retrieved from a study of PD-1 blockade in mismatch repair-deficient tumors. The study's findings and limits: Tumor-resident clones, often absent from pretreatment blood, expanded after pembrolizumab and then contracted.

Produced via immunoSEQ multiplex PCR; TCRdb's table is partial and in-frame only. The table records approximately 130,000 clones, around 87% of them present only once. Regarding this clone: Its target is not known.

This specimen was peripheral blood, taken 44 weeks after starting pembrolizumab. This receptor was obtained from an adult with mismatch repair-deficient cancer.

The CDR3 nucleotides are TGCGCCAGCAGTCAAGGGACTAGCGGGAGACAAGAGACCCAGTACTTC. It encodes CASSQGTSGRQETQYF. This rearrangement joins TRBV5-1 to TRBJ2-5; 14 positions agree with TRBD2. The CDR3 length is 16 residues. Germline V gives CDR1 SGHRS, CDR2 YFSETQ. V was pared by 5 bases and J by 2 bases, with 5 bases of the junction left unmatched.